One TCR beta chain is described in this entry. In germline, CDR1 is GTSNPN, CDR2 SVGIG (reference sequence). The CDR3 consists of 16 residues. The V gene end was trimmed by 3 bases and the J gene end by 0 bases; junction bases not matched to a gene: 8. This sample stems from a study of blood T cell repertoires in COVID-19. Data came from immunoSEQ multiplex PCR; TCRdb stores just in-frame clones and leaves some out. The data show about 75,000 clones, with 87% seen just once and 5% to 7.5% held by the top ten. Sequencing was performed on peripheral blood. The TCR originated in a woman between 50 and 59 years old with acute or convalescent COVID-19. J is TRBJ1-2 and V is TRBV30; TRBD1 agrees at 9 bases. The CDR3 bases are TGTGCCTGGAGCGCCCCGGGACAGGGAGCTAACTATGGCTACACCTTC. Its translation: CAWSAPGQGANYGYTF.